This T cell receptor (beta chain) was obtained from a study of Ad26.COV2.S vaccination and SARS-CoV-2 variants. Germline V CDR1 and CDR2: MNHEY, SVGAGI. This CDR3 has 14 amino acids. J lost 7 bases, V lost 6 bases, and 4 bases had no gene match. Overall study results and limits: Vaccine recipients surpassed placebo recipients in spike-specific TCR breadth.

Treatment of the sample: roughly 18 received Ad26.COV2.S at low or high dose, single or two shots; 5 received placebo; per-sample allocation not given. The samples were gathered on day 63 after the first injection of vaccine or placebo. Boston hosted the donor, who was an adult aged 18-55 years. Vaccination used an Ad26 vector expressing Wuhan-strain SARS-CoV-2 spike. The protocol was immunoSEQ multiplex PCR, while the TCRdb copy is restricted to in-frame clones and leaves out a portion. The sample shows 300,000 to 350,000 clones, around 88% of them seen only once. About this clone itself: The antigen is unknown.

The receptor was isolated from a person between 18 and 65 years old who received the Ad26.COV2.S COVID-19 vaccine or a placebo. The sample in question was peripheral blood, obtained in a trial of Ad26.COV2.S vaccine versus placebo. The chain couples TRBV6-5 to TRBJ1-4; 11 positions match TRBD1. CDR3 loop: CASRDRGRGEKLFF. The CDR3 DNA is TGTGCCAGCAGGGACAGGGGGCGCGGTGAAAAACTGTTTTTT.